This T cell receptor (beta chain) emerged from a study of CD8 T cells in ankylosing spondylitis. General study points: Reportedly, significant enrichment of disease-linked clones occurred in matched ankylosing spondylitis synovial fluid. Prior work had noted some motif variants in reactive arthritis blood and synovial fluid. Seven to nine highly homologous variants made up a TCR beta motif, and this motif appeared characteristic of ankylosing spondylitis blood.

This clonotype was recorded many times. Its cognate antigen is unknown. V was pared by 6 bases and J by 6 bases, with 11 bases of the junction left unmatched. The CDR3 covers 15 residues. Germline V gene sequence: CDR1 DFQATT, CDR2 SNEGSKA (reference sequence). Preparation of TCR beta libraries was done by quantitative 5'-RACE with molecular barcodes. TCRdb processed the 5' RACE reads anew with MiXCR; each CDR3 protein has one entry. This sample has roughly 150,000 distinct CDR3 sequences, with roughly 30% found just once. The J gene is TRBJ2-3, the V gene TRBV20-1, with TRBD2 matching over 11 bases. Specimen: synovial fluid, either unsorted or a sorted T cell fraction (not recorded which). This TCR came from a male donor with ankylosing spondylitis. CDR3 DNA sequence: TGCAGTGCCATGGGACTAGCGGCCACGGAGGATACGCAGTATTTT. Protein: CSAMGLAATEDTQYF.